This TCR beta chain was recovered during a study of long-term antiretroviral therapy in people with HIV. Study-level information: In the earliest collections, sampling predates the 2015 immediate-ART recommendation by about a decade.

Run at survey level, the immunoSEQ assay was version v3.0. Repertoires were generated with immunoSEQ multiplex PCR, while TCRdb's copy carries only in-frame clones and drops some. The data contain about 28,000 clones, approximately 90% of them singletons. The CDR3 contains 17 residues. V lost 0 bases and J 6 bases, leaving 17 bases between the germline ends. Per the germline V gene, CDR1 is LNHNV and CDR2 is YYDKDF (reference sequence). The chain employs TRBV15 and TRBJ2-2; D is tentatively TRBD1 or TRBD2 (6 bases each). The source was unsorted PBMCs, collected 3.1 years after starting antiretroviral therapy. The clonotype was recovered from a young man with HIV. CDR3 region: CATSREGGSSWPGELFF. The CDR3 DNA follows: TGTGCCACCAGCAGAGAAGGGGGGTCTAGCTGGCCCGGGGAGCTGTTTTTT.